This note documents a single T cell receptor beta chain sequence. The data stem from a study of blood T cell repertoires in COVID-19. In germline, CDR1 is SQVTM, CDR2 ANQGSEA. CDR3 length: 14 amino acids. V dropped 5 bases and J dropped 5; count of bases not matched to a gene: 6. Original methodology: Nucleated cell counts were estimated from reference gene primer amplification. Assay used: immunoSEQ multiplex PCR; TCRdb lists only in-frame clones, some missing. V, J and clone size reflect that table, while D and trimming were determined from the DNA. The sample records 150,000 to 200,000 clones, around 79% being singletons.

The sample consisted of peripheral blood. V usage is TRBV29-1 and J usage is TRBJ1-5; 10 nucleotides line up with TRBD1. This TCR was recovered from a woman aged 70-85 years with acute or convalescent COVID-19. Written as DNA, the CDR3 is TGCAGCGTTAGACAGGGGGCGATGGATCAGCCCCAGCATTTT. This gives the protein CSVRQGAMDQPQHF.